The subject of this entry is one T cell receptor (beta chain). Its antigen is not identified. Documented time point: week 11, during vaccination. Each dose delivered 300 ug of mutant IDH1 20-mer peptide subcutaneously with imiquimod. The sample comes from a study of a mutant IDH1 vaccine in newly diagnosed glioma. On the study more broadly: The patients were given eight vaccinations, one each in weeks 1, 3, 5, 7, 11, 15, 19 and 23. Most had both radiotherapy and temozolomide beforehand; others had only one. Findings and limits, study-wide: Pseudoprogression seemingly bore no relation to changes in top peripheral T cell clonotypes.

TCRdb keeps only in-frame clones here, not all; method: immunoSEQ multiplex PCR. Here the sample spans some 64,000 clones, 80% being singletons. Germline-derived CDR1 and CDR2 are SGHRS and YFSETQ. This CDR3 region has 16 residues. Trimming removed 3 bases from V and 8 bases from J, with 20 bases in between. The chain uses TRBV5-1 and TRBJ1-4; a weak D match, TRBD1 (5 bases). The receptor was derived from a man aged 45-65 years with glioma. The input for sequencing was PBMCs, taken from a glioma patient whose treatment included an IDH1 peptide vaccine. CDR3 bases: TGCGCCAGCAGCTCGGGAATGGGCAGGGTAAAAGAAAAACTGTTTTTT. Protein: CASSSGMGRVKEKLFF.